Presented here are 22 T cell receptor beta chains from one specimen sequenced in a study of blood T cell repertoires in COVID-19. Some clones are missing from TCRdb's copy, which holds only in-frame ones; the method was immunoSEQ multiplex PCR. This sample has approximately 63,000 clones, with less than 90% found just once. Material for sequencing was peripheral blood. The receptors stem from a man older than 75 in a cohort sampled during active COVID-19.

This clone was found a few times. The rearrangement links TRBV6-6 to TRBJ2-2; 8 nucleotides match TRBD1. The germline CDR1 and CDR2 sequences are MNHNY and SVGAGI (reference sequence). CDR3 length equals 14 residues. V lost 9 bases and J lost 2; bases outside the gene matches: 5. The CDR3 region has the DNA TGTGCCAGTGACAGGGGAACCAACACCGGGGAGCTGTTTTTT. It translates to CASDRGTNTGELFF.

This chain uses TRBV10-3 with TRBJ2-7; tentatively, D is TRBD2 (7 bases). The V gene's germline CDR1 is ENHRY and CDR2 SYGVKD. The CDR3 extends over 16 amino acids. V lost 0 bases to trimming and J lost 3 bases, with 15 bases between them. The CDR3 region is CAISESRGGLDYEQYF. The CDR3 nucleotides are TGTGCCATCAGTGAGTCGAGGGGGGGCCTAGACTACGAGCAGTACTTC.

As DNA, the CDR3 is TGTGCCAGCAGTTTACTGGGGACTCGGGAGCAGTACTTC. This encodes CASSLLGTREQYF. The V and J genes are TRBV27 and TRBJ2-7; a weak D match, TRBD2 (6 bases). Trimming pared 2 bases from V and 7 bases from J, leaving 12 bases between. Germline V gene data show CDR1 as MNHEY and CDR2 as SMNVEV (reference sequence). CDR3 length equals 13 residues.

The CDR3 region is CASSGGQGASGELFF. CDR3 bases: TGCGCCAGCAGCGGGGGACAGGGGGCCTCCGGGGAGCTGTTTTTT. This sequence joins TRBV5-1 and TRBJ2-2; 12 bases line up with TRBD1. This CDR3 spans 15 amino acids. With V trimmed by 4 bases and J by 6 bases, 4 bases remained unmatched. Germline values: CDR1 SGHRS, CDR2 YFSETQ.

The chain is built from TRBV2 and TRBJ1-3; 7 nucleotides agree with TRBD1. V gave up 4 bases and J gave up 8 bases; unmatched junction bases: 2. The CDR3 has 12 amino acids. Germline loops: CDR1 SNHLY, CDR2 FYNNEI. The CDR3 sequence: CASSGRGDTIYF. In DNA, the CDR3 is TGTGCCAGCAGTGGCAGGGGGGACACCATATATTTT.

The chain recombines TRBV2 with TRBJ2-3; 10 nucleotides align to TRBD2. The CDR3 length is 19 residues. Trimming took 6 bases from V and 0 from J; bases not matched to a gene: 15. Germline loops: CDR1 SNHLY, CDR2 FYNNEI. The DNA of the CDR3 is TGTGCCAGCAGCAGACTAGCGGGCGGGCTTTCATCTAGCACAGATACGCAGTATTTT. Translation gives CASSRLAGGLSSSTDTQYF.

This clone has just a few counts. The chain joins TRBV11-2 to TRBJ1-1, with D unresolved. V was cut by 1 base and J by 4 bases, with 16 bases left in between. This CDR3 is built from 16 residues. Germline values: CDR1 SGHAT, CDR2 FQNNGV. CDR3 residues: CASSLGDLVRGTEAFF. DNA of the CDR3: TGTGCCAGCAGCTTAGGGGATTTGGTCCGGGGCACTGAAGCTTTCTTT.

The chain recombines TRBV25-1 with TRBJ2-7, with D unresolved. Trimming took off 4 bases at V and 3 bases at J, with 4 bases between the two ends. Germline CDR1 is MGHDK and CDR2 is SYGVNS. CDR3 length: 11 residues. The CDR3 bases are TGTGCCAGCAGTGGCTACTACGAGCAGTACTTC. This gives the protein CASSGYYEQYF.

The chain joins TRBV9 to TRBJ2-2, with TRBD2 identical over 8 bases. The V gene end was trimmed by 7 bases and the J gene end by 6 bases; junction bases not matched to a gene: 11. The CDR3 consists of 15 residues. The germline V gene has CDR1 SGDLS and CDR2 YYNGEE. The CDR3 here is CASAPARGGAGELFF. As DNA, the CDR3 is TGTGCCAGCGCTCCCGCACGGGGGGGCGCCGGGGAGCTGTTTTTT.

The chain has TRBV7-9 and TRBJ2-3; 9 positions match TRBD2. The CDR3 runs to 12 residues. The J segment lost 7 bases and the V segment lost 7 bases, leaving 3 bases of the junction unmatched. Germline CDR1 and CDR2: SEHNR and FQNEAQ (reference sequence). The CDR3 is CASKLAGHTQYF. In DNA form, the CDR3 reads TGTGCCAGCAAACTAGCGGGCCATACGCAGTATTTT.

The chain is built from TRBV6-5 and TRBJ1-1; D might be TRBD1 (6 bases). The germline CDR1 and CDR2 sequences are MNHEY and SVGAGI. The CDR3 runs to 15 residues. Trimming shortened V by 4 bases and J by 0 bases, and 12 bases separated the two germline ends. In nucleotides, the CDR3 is TGTGCCAGCAGTTCCAGGGGCCAGATGAACACTGAAGCTTTCTTT. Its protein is CASSSRGQMNTEAFF.

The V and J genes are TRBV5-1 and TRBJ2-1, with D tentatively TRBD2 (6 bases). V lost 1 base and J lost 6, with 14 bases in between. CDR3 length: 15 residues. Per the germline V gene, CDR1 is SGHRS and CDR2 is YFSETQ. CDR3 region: CASSLLGRSSNEQFF. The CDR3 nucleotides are TGCGCCAGCAGCTTGTTAGGGAGGTCGTCCAATGAGCAGTTCTTC.

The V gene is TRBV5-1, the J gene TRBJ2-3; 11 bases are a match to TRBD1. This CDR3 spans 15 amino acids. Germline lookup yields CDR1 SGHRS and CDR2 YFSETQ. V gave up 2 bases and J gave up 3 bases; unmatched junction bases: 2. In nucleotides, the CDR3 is TGCGCCAGCAGCTTTGGGGACAGGGGGACAGATACGCAGTATTTT. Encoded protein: CASSFGDRGTDTQYF.

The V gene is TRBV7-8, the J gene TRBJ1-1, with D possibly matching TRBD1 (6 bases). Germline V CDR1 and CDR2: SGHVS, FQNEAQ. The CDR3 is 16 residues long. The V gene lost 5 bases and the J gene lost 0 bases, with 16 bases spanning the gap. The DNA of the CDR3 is TGTGCCAGCAGCCCTCCACCGACAGGACTGAACACTGAAGCTTTCTTT. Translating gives CASSPPPTGLNTEAFF.

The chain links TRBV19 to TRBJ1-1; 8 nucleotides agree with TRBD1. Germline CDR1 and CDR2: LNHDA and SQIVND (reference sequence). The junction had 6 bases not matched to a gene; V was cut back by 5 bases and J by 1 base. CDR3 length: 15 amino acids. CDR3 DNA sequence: TGTGCCAGTAGTCAATACAGGGGGGGGAACACTGAAGCTTTCTTT. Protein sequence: CASSQYRGGNTEAFF.

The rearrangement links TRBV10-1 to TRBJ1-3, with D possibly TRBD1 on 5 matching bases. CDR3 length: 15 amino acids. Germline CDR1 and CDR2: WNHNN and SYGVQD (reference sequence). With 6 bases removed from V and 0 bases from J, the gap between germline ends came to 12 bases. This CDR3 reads CASSGGRDSGNTIYF. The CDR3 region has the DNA TGCGCCAGCAGCGGGGGACGGGACTCTGGAAACACCATATATTTT.

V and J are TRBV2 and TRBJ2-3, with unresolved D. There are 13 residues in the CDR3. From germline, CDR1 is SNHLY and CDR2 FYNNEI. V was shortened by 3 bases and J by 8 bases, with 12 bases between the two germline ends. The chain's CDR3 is CASSDLRTGTQYF. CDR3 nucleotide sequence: TGTGCCAGCAGTGACCTCAGAACGGGTACGCAGTATTTT.

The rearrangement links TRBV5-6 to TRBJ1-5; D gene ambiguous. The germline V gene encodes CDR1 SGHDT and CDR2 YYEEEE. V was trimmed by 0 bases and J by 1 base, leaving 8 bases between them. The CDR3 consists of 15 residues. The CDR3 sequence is CASSLAHSSNQPQHF. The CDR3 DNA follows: TGTGCCAGCAGCTTGGCCCATAGCAGCAATCAGCCCCAGCATTTT.

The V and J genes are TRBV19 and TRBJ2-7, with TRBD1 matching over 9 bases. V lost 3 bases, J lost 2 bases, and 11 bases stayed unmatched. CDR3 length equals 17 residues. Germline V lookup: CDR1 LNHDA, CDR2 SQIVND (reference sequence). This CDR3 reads CASSIGPGTGNAYEQYF. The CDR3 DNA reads TGTGCCAGTAGTATCGGCCCGGGGACAGGGAACGCCTACGAGCAGTACTTC.

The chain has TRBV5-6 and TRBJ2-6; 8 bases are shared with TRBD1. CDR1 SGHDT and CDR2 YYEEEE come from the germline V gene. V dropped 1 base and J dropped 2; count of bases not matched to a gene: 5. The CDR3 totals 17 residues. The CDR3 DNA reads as TGTGCCAGCAGCTTGTTCGACAGGGGACCTGGGGCCAACGTCCTGACTTTC. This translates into CASSLFDRGPGANVLTF. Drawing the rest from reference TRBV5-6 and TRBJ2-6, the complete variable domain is DAGVTQSPTHLIKTRGQQVTLRCSPKSGHDTVSWYQQALGQGPQFIFQYYEEEERQRGNFPDRFSGHQFPNYSSELNVNALLLGDSALYLCASSLFDRGPGANVLTFGAGSRLTVL.

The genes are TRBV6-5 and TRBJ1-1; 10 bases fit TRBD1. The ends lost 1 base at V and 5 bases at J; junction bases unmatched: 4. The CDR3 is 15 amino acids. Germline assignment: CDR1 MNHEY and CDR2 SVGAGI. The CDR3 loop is CASSYLRTGGTEAFF. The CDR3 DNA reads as TGTGCCAGCAGTTACTTGAGGACAGGGGGGACTGAAGCTTTCTTT.

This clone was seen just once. The chain's CDR3 is CASSPRLSTDTQYF. CDR3 DNA: TGTGCCAGCAGCCCGCGCCTCTCCACAGATACGCAGTATTTT. The V call is TRBV5-6, the J call TRBJ2-3; D gene unclear. The germline V and J ends were trimmed by 4 bases and 2 bases, with 11 bases remaining between them. The CDR3 loop spans 14 amino acids. The germline gives CDR1 SGHDT, CDR2 YYEEEE.